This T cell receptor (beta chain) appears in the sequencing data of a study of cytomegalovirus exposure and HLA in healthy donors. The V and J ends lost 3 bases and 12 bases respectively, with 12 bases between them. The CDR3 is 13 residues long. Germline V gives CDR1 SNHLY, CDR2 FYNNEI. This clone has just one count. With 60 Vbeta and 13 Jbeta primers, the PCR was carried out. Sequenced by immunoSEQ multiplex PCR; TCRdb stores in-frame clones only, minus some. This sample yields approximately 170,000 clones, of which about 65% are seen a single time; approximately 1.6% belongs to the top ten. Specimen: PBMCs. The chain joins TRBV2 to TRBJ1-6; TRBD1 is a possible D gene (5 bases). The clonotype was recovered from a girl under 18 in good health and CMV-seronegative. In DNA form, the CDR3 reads TGTGCCAGCAGTGAGAGCGGGGGGTTACCCCTCCACTTT. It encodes CASSESGGLPLHF.